The entry below gives a single TCR beta chain sequence along with its context. The data stem from a study of blood T cell repertoires in COVID-19. Libraries were prepared by immunoSEQ multiplex PCR; TCRdb keeps only in-frame clonotypes and omits some of them. The data contain approximately 500,000 clones, roughly 89% of them seen just once; the ten biggest clones take up approximately 0.9%. The receptor's source is a man aged 18 to 30 with COVID-19, enrolled during active disease. Sequenced: peripheral blood.

CDR3 nucleotides: TGCAGCGTTGAGTCGGCAGGGCCCATGAGATACGAGCAGTACTTC. It specifies CSVESAGPMRYEQYF. The chain combines TRBV29-1 with TRBJ2-7, with D possibly being TRBD1 (5 bases). CDR1 SQVTM and CDR2 ANQGSEA come from the germline V gene. V lost 3 bases, J lost 4 bases, and 19 bases lay in between. The CDR3 is made up of 15 amino acids.